This T cell receptor (beta chain) was recorded in a study of blood T cell repertoires in COVID-19. The wider study: Acute-phase and convalescent COVID-19 samples originated in the United States, Italy and Spain. From T cells, B-cell-depleted T cells, or PBMCs came the material, which was cDNA or gDNA.

The CDR3 contains 16 residues. The V end was cut by 3 bases, the J end by 2 bases, with 17 bases between. CDR1 is MGHRA, CDR2 YSYEKL, per germline. Under the authors' procedure: Amplified reference gene primers provided the basis for estimating nucleated cell counts. Sequencing was performed with immunoSEQ multiplex PCR; in TCRdb, only in-frame clones are kept and a portion is missing. D and trimming were read from the DNA, whereas the V and J calls and clone size are those reported in that table. The data hold 55,000 to 75,000 clones, with roughly 89% observed a single time. This receptor was taken from a human donor in a cohort sampled during active COVID-19. The sequenced sample consisted of peripheral blood. This chain uses TRBV4-1 with TRBJ2-7; TRBD1 is a possible D gene (7 bases). The CDR3 bases are TGCGCCAGCAGCCATGGTCGCGGGACAGACACCTACGAGCAGTACTTC. Amino acids: CASSHGRGTDTYEQYF.